The clone carrying this T cell receptor (beta chain) has a count of ten or more. Its specificity is unknown. As TCR cDNA was made by 5'RACE template switching, a universal primer site and UMIs were added. MiXCR, applied by TCRdb to the 5' RACE reads, yields one record per CDR3 protein. The sample records approximately 510,000 distinct CDR3 sequences, around a fifth being singletons. The sample comes from a study of T cells after yellow fever vaccination. Notes on the study in general: A large majority of primary-vaccination clones showed up again after the booster (roughly 96% CD4, around 90% CD8). Clonotypes found in both CD4 and CD8 compartments made up a small share.

The ends were cut back, 5 bases at V and 4 bases at J, with 14 bases in the middle. The CDR3 extends over 14 amino acids. This chain links TRBV12-3 or TRBV12-4 with TRBJ2-5, with D perhaps TRBD1 (6 bases). This TCR was recovered from a young man who received the YFV17D yellow fever vaccine. Sequences were derived from PBMCs, sampled 20 to 25 days after the first yellow fever vaccination. The CDR3 DNA reads TGTGCCAGCAGTCCGCCGGACAGAGTAGAGACCCAGTACTTC. Translated: CASSPPDRVETQYF.